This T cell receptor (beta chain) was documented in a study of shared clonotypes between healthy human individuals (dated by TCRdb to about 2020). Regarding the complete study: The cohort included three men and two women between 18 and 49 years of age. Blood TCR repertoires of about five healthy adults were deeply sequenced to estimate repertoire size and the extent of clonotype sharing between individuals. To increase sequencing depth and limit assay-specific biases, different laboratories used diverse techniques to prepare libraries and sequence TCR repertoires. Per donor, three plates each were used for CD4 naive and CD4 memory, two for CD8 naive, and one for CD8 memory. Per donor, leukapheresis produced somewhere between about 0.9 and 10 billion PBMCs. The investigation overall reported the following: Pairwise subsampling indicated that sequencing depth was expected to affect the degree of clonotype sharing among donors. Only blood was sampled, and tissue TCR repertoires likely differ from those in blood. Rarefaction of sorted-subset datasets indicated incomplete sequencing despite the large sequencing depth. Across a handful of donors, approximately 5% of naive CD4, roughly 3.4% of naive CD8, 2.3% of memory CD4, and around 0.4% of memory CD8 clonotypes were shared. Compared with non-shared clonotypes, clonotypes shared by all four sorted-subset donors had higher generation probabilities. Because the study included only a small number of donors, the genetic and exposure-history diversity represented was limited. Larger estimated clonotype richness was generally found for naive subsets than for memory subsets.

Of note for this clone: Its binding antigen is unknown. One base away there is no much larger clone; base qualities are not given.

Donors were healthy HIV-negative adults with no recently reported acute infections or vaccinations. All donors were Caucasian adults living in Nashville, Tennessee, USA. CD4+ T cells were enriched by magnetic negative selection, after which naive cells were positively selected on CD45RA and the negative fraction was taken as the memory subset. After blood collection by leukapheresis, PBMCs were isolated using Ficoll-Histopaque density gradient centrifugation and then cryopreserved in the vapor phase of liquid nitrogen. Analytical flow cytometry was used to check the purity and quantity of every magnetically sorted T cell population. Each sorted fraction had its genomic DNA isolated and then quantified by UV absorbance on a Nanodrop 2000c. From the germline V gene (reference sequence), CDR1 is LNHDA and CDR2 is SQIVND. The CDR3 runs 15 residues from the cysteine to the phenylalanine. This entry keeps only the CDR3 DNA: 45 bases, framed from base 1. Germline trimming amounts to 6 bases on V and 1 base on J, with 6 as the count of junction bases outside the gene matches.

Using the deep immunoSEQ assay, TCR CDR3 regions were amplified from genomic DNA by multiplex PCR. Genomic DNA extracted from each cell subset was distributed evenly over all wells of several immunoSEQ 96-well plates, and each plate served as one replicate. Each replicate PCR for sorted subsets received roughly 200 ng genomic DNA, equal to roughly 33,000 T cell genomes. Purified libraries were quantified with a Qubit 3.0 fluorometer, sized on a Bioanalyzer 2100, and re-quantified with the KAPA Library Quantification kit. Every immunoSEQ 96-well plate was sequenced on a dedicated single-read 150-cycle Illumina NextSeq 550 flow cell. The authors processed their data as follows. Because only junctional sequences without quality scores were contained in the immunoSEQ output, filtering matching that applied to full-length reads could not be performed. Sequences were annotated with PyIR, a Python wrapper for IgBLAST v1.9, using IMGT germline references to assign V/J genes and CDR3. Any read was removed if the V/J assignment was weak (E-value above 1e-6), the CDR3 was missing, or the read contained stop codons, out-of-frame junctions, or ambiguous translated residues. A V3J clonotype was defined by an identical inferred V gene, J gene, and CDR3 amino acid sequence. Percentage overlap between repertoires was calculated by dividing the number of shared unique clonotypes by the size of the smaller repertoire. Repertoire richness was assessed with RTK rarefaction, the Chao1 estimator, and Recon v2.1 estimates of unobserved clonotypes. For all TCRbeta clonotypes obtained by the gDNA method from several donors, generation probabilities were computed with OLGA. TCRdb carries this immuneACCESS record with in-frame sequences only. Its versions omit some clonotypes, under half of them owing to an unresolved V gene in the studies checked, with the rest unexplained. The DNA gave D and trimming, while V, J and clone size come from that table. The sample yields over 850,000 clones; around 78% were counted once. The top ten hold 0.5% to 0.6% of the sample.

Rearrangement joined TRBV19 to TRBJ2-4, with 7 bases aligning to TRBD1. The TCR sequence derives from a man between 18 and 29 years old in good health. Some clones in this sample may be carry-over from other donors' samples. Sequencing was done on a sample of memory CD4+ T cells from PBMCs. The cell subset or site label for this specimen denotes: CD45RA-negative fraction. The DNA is TGTGCCAGTAGCTCAGGGGGTCTGGCCAAAAACATTCAGTACTTC. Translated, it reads CASSSGGLAKNIQYF.